Here is one T cell receptor (beta chain) with its context. As yet, its antigen is unknown. One entry per CDR3 protein results from TCRdb running MiXCR on the 5' RACE reads. The sample includes roughly 280,000 distinct CDR3 sequences, 15% to 25% of them seen just once. The data were obtained in a study of CD8 T cells in ankylosing spondylitis. Germline assignment: CDR1 SGHRS and CDR2 YFSETQ. This CDR3 is built from 15 residues. Losses at the gene ends were 0 bases for V and 5 bases for J; bases not matched to a gene: 7. General study findings and limits: Disease-linked clones were CD8+ and relatively rare in peripheral blood. For ankylosing spondylitis blood, a TCR beta motif of roughly 8 highly homologous variants appeared characteristic.

The TCR was taken from a male donor with ankylosing spondylitis or in good health (not recorded which). Sequencing used blood, either unsorted or a sorted T cell fraction (not recorded which). The rearrangement joins TRBV5-1 to TRBJ2-5; 7 bases are a match to TRBD1. The CDR3 sequence: CASSLVPGGMETQYF. CDR3 DNA sequence: TGCGCCAGCAGCTTGGTCCCAGGGGGTATGGAGACCCAGTACTTC.